This T cell receptor (beta chain) was documented in a study of cytomegalovirus exposure and HLA in healthy donors. It was with 60 Vbeta and 13 Jbeta primers that the PCR ran. Assay used: immunoSEQ multiplex PCR; TCRdb lists only in-frame clones, some missing. The sample gives 90,000 to 100,000 clones, roughly a tenth of which show up once; 5% to 5.5% is in the top ten. The CDR3 length is 13 residues. The germline V gene encodes CDR1 SGHNT and CDR2 YYREEE (reference sequence). The ends were cut back, 1 base at V and 5 bases at J, with 9 bases in the middle. Study conclusions and caveats: In a later analysis, a missense DCLRE1C variant was linked to TCR beta V- and J-gene trimming.

There are a few counts of this clone. Its target is unknown. The sequencing sample was made of PBMCs. The rearrangement uses TRBV5-4 and TRBJ2-5, with D uncertain. The sequence was collected from a man aged 50 to 59 in good health and CMV-seropositive. This CDR3 is CASSLKVGETQYF. In nucleotides, the CDR3 is TGTGCCAGCAGCTTGAAAGTCGGGGAGACCCAGTACTTC.